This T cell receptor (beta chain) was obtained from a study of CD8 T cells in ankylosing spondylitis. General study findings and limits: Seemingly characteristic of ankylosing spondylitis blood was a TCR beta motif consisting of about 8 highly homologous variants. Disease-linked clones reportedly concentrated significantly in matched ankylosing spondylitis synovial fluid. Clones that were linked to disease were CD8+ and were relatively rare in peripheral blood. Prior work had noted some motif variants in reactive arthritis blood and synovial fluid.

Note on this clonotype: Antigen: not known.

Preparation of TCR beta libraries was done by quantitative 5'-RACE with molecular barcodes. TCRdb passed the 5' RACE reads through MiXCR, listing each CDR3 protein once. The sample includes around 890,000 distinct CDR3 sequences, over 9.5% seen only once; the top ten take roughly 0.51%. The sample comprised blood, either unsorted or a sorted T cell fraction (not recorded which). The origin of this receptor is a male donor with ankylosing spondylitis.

CDR3 sequence reads: CASSQDSRGGEQFF. DNA for the CDR3: TGCGCCAGCAGCCAAGATAGCCGGGGGGGTGAGCAGTTCTTC. This chain connects TRBV4-3 to TRBJ2-1, with 8 bases that match TRBD2. This CDR3 has 14 amino acids. CDR1 is LGHNA, CDR2 YSLEER, per germline. J lost 9 bases, V lost 0 bases, and 4 bases had no gene match.